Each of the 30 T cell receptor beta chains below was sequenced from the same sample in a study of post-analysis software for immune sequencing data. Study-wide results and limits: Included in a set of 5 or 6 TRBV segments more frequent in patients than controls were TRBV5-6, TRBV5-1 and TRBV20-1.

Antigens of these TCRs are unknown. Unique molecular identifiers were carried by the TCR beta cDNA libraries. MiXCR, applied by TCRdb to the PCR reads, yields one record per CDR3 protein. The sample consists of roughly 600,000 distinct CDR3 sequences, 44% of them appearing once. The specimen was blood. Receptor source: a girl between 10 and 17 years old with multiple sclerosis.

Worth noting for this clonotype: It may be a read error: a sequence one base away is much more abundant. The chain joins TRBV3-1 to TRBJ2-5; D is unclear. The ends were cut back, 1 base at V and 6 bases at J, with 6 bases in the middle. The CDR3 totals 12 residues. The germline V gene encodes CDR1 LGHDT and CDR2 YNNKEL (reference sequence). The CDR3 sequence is CASSQGRKTQYF. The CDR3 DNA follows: TGTGCCAGCAGCCAAGGTCGGAAGACCCAGTACTTC.

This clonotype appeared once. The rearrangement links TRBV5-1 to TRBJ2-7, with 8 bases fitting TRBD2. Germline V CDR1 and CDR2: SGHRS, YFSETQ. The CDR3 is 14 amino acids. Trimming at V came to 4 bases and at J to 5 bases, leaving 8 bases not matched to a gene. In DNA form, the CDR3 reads TGCGCCAGCAGCGTTGGCGGGAGGACCGACGAGCAGTACTTC. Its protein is CASSVGGRTDEQYF.

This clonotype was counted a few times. The CDR3: CSVVAGMTDTQYF. CDR3 sequence (DNA): TGCAGCGTCGTGGCAGGGATGACAGATACGCAGTATTTT. The chain uses TRBV29-1 and TRBJ2-3, with D perhaps TRBD1 (5 bases). The CDR3 loop spans 13 amino acids. Germline V gives CDR1 SQVTM, CDR2 ANQGSEA. Between the trimmed V and J ends, which lost 6 bases and 3 bases, there was a span of 13 bases.

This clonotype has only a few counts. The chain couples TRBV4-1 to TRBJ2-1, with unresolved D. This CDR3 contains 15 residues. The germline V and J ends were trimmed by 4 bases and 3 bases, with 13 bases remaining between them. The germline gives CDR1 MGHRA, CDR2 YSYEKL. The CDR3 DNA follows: TGCGCCAGCAGCCCGACTCCCGTATTCTACAATGAGCAGTTCTTC. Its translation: CASSPTPVFYNEQFF.

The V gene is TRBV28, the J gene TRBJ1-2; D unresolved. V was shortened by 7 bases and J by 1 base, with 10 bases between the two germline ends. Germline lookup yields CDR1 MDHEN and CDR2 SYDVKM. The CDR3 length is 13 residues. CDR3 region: CASTLILNYGYTF. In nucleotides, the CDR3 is TGTGCCAGCACCCTAATTCTTAACTATGGCTACACCTTC.

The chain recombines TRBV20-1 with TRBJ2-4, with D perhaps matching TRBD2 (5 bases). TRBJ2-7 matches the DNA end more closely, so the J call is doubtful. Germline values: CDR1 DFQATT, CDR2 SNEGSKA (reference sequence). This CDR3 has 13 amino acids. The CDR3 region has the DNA TGCAGTGCTATAAGGACTGGAACCTACGAGCAGTACTTC. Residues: CSAIRTGTYEQYF.

The DNA for the CDR3 is TGCGCCAGCAGCTTGGACTTAGTTTACGAGCAGTACTTC. It is translated as CASSLDLVYEQYF. The V call is TRBV5-1, the J call TRBJ2-7; D gene uncertain. The CDR3 has 13 amino acids. Germline-derived CDR1 and CDR2 are SGHRS and YFSETQ. V was pared by 0 bases and J by 4 bases, with 8 bases between.

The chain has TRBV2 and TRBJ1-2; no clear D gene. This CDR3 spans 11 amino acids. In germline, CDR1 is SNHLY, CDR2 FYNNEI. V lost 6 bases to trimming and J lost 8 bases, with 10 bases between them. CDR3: CASSREEGYTF. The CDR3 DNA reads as TGTGCCAGCAGCCGGGAAGAAGGCTACACCTTC. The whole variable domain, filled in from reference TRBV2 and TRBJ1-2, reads EPEVTQTPSHQVTQMGQEVILRCVPISNHLYFYWYRQILGQKVEFLVSFYNNEISEKSEIFDDQFSVERPDGSNFTLKIRSTKLEDSAMYFCASSREEGYTFGSGTRLTVV.

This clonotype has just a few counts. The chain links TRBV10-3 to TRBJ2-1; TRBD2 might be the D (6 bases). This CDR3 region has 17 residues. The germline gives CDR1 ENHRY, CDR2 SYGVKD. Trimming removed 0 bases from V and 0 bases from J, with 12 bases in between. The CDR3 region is CAISESNLAFSYNEQFF. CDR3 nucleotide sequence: TGTGCCATCAGTGAGTCGAATCTAGCGTTCTCCTACAATGAGCAGTTCTTC.

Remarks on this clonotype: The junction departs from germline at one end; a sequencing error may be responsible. This CDR3 reads CASSLLGANQPRHF. The CDR3 nucleotides read TGTGCCAGCAGTTTATTGGGAGCCAATCAGCCCCGGCATTTT. The V call is TRBV12-3 or TRBV12-4, the J call TRBJ1-5; D not resolved. CDR3 length: 14 residues.

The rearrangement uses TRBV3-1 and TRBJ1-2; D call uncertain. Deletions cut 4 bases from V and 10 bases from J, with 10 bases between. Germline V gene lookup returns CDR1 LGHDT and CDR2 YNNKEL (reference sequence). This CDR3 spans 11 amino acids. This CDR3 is CASSRLEVYTF. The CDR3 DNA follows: TGTGCCAGCAGCCGTCTTGAGGTCTACACCTTC. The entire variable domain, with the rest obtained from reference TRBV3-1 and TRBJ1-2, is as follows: DTAVSQTPKYLVTQMGNDKSIKCEQNLGHDTMYWYKQDSKKFLKIMFSYNNKELIINETVPNRFSPKSPDKAHLNLHINSLELGDSAVYFCASSRLEVYTFGSGTRLTVV.

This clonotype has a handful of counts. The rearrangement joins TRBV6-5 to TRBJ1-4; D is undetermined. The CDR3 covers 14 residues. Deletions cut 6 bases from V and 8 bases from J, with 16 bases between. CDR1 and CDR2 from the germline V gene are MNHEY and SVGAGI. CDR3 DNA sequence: TGTGCCAGCAGAGATCTCCAGGTTCGCGAAAAACTGTTTTTT. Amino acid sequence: CASRDLQVREKLFF.

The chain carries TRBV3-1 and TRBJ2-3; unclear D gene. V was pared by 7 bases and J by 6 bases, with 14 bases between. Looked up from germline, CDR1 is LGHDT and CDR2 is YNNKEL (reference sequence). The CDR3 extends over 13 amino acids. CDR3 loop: CASTPDQTDTQYF. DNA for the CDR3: TGTGCCAGCACTCCGGACCAGACGGATACGCAGTATTTT.

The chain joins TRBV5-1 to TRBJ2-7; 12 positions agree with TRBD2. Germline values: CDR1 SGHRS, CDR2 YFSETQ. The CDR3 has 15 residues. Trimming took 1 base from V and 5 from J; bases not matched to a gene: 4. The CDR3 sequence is CASSLLGLAGNEQYF. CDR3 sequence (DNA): TGCGCCAGCAGCTTGCTAGGACTAGCGGGGAACGAGCAGTACTTC.

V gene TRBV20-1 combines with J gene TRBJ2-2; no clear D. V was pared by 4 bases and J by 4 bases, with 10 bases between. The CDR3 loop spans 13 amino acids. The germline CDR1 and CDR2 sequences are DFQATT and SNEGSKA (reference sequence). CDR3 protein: CSAMDRITGELFF. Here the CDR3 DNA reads TGCAGTGCTATGGACCGGATCACCGGGGAGCTGTTTTTT.

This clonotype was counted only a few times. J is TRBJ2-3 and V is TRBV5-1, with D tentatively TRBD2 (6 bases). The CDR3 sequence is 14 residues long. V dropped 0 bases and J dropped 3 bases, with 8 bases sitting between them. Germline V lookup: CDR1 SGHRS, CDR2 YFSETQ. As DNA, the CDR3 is TGCGCCAGCAGCTTGGGGGACTTAACAGATACGCAGTATTTT. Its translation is CASSLGDLTDTQYF.

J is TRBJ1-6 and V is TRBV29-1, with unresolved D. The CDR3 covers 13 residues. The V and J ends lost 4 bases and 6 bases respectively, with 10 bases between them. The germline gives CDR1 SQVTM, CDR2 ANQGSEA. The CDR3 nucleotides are TGCAGCGTTGCCACTACAGTTAATTCACCCCTCCACTTT. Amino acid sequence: CSVATTVNSPLHF.

The CDR3 region is CSASGAGWYNEQFF. CDR3 nucleotide sequence: TGCAGTGCTAGTGGCGCGGGGTGGTACAATGAGCAGTTCTTC. The V gene is TRBV20-1, the J gene TRBJ2-1; D is perhaps TRBD2 (6 bases). The CDR3 consists of 14 residues. CDR1 is DFQATT and CDR2 is SNEGSKA in the germline V gene (reference sequence). V lost 3 bases and J lost 4, with 13 bases in between.

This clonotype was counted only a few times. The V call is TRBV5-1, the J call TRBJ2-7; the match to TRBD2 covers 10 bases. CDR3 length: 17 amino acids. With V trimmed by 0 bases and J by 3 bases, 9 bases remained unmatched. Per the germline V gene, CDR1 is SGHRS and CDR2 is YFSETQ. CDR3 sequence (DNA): TGCGCCAGCAGCTTGGCCCAGCGGGGGGGCCTTATCTACGAGCAGTACTTC. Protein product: CASSLAQRGGLIYEQYF.

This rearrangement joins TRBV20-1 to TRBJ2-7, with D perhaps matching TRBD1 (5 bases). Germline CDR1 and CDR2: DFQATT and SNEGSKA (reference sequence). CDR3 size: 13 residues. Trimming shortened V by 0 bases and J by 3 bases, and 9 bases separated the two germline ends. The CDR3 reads CSARERDSYEQYF. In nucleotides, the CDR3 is TGCAGTGCTAGAGAGAGAGACAGCTACGAGCAGTACTTC.

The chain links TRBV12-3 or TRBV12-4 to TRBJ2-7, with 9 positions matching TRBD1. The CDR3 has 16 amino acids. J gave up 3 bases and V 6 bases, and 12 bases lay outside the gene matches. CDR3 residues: CASSPTPGQGHYEQYF. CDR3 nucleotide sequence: TGTGCCAGCAGCCCCACCCCGGGACAGGGCCACTACGAGCAGTACTTC.

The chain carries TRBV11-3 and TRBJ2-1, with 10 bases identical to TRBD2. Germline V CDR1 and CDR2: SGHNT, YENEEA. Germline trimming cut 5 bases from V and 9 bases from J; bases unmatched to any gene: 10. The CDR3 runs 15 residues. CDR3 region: CASSRDQRGGGEQFF. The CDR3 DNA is TGTGCCAGCAGCAGAGACCAGCGGGGGGGCGGTGAGCAGTTCTTC.

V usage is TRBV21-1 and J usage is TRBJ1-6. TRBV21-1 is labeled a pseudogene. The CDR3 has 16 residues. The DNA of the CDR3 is TGTGCCAGCAGCAAAGAGGAGGGTCGGCTTACTTCACCCCTCCACTTT. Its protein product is CASSKEEGRLTSPLHF.

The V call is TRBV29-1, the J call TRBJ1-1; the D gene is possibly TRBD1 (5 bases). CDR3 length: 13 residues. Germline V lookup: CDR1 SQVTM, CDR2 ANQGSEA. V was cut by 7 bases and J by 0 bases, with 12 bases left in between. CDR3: CSAFQGVNTEAFF. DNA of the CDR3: TGCAGCGCCTTTCAGGGAGTGAACACTGAAGCTTTCTTT.

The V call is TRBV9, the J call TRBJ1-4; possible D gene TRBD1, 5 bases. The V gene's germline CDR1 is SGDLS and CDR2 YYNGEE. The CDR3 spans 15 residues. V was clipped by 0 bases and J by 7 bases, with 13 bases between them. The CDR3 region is CASSVGEGSVEKLFF. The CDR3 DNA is TGTGCCAGCAGCGTAGGAGAGGGGTCGGTTGAAAAACTGTTTTTT.

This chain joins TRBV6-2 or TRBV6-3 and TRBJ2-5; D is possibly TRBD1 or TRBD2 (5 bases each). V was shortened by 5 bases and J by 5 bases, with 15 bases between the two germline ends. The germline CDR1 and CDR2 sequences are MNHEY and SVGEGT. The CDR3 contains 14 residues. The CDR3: CASSAQLEGETQYF. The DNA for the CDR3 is TGTGCCAGCAGTGCCCAACTAGAGGGGGAGACCCAGTACTTC.

The CDR3, as DNA: TGTGCCAGCAGTGCGGACAGGGAAGAGGAAAAACTGTTTTTT. Protein product: CASSADREEEKLFF. The chain is built from TRBV12-3 or TRBV12-4 and TRBJ1-4; 8 positions agree with TRBD1. The J segment lost 8 bases and the V segment lost 5 bases, leaving 7 bases of the junction unmatched. The CDR3 has 14 residues.

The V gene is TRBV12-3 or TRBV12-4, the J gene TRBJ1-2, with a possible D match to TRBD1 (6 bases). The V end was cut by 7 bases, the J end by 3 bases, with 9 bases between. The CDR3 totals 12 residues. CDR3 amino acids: CASTTGYYGYTF. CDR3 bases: TGTGCCAGCACTACAGGGTACTATGGCTACACCTTC.

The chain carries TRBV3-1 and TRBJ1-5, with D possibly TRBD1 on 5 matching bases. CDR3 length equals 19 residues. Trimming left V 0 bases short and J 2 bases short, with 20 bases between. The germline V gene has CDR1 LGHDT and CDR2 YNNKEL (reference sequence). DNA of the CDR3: TGTGCCAGCAGCCAAGACCCGAGGCCTCCTGGGGGGGGCAATCAGCCCCAGCATTTT. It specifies CASSQDPRPPGGGNQPQHF.

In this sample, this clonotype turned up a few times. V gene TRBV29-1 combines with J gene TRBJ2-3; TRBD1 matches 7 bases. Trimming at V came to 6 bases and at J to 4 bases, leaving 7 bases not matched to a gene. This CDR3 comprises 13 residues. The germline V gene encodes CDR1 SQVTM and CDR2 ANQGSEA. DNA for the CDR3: TGCAGCGTAGACAGGGAAAATTCAGATACGCAGTATTTT. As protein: CSVDRENSDTQYF.